Shown below are 20 T cell receptor beta chains from a single sample sequenced in a study of MAIT cells during Salmonella Paratyphi A infection. Whole-study results and caveats: Oligoclonal MAIT cells preferred TRBV20 and TRBV6, with usage seemingly unaffected by infection.

These TCRs' antigens remain unknown. Time point of the sample: after infection, following antibiotic treatment. Valpha7.2+ CD161+ T cells were sorted by flow cytometry as MAIT cells. One entry per CDR3 protein results from TCRdb running MiXCR on the 5' RACE reads. Among just under 1,500 distinct CDR3 sequences, roughly 65% were seen once, and the ten largest hold 40% to 60%. This sample comprised MAIT cells from blood, obtained at the last sampling point of the challenge study. The origin of the receptors is a person aged 18 to 70 who was deliberately infected with Salmonella Paratyphi A in a paratyphoid fever challenge study.

The chain uses TRBV5-1 and TRBJ2-5; 7 bases map to TRBD1. CDR1 is SGHRS, CDR2 YFSETQ, per germline. Trimming removed 4 bases from V and 1 base from J; junction bases left unmatched: 4. The CDR3 is 14 amino acids. The CDR3, as DNA: TGCGCCAGCAGCACGACAGGGCTCCAAGAGACCCAGTACTTC. Translating gives CASSTTGLQETQYF.

This chain joins TRBV6-6 and TRBJ2-1, with 7 bases matching TRBD2. The CDR3 has 13 amino acids. V lost 8 bases and J lost 6; bases outside the gene matches: 7. In germline, CDR1 is MNHNY, CDR2 SVGAGI (reference sequence). CDR3: CASGRGRGNEQFF. DNA for the CDR3: TGTGCCAGCGGCCGGGGGAGGGGCAATGAGCAGTTCTTC.

CDR3 sequence (DNA): TGTGCCAGCAGGAACGCCGGGACAGGGGCTGGAAACACCATATATTTT. Residues: CASRNAGTGAGNTIYF. This chain uses TRBV6-5 with TRBJ1-3; 10 bases agree with TRBD1. The V and J ends lost 6 bases and 2 bases, in that order; junction bases with no gene match: 7. The CDR3 contains 16 residues. Germline CDR1 is MNHEY and CDR2 is SVGAGI.

This chain joins TRBV4-1 and TRBJ2-1; D unclear. This CDR3 spans 14 amino acids. The V end lost 0 bases, the J end lost 8 bases, and 11 bases lay between the germline ends. CDR1 is MGHRA and CDR2 is YSYEKL in the germline V gene. In DNA form, the CDR3 reads TGCGCCAGCAGCCAAGAGGGCCGACTCCATGAGCAGTTCTTC. Translated: CASSQEGRLHEQFF.

CDR3 sequence (DNA): TGTGCCAGCAGTGACCTAGCGGGGGGTACAGATACGCAGTATTTT. Protein sequence: CASSDLAGGTDTQYF. The gene calls are TRBV6-1 and TRBJ2-3; 11 bases fit TRBD2. J lost 3 bases, V lost 3 bases, and 2 bases had no gene match. In germline, CDR1 is MNHNS, CDR2 SASEGT. The CDR3 has 15 amino acids.

About this clonotype itself: It may be a read error: a sequence one base away is much more abundant. This chain links TRBV6-4 with TRBJ2-1; 12 bases map to TRBD1. Germline CDR1 and CDR2: MRHNA and SNTAGT. This CDR3 is built from 14 residues. J gave up 10 bases and V 8 bases, and 9 bases lay outside the gene matches. Written as DNA, the CDR3 is TGTGCCAGCTCGGATGGGACAGGGGGCAAGGAGCAGTTCTTC. Translated, it gives CASSDGTGGKEQFF.

The V and J genes are TRBV5-1 and TRBJ1-1; 11 bases map to TRBD1. V dropped 4 bases and J dropped 4; count of bases not matched to a gene: 3. The CDR3 has 14 amino acids. Germline assignment: CDR1 SGHRS and CDR2 YFSETQ. The CDR3 nucleotides read TGCGCCAGCAGCCCGGGACAGGGGGGCACTGAAGCTTTCTTT. It codes for CASSPGQGGTEAFF.

This chain joins TRBV20-1 and TRBJ2-7, with no clear D. With 4 bases removed from V and 1 base from J, the gap between germline ends came to 11 bases. Germline-derived CDR1 and CDR2 are DFQATT and SNEGSKA (reference sequence). The CDR3 has 13 amino acids. CDR3 residues: CSATPGLSYEQYF. The CDR3 coding sequence is TGCAGTGCTACTCCTGGGTTATCCTACGAGCAGTACTTC.

The genes are TRBV7-8 and TRBJ2-7; no reliable D call. This CDR3 comprises 14 residues. Germline V CDR1 and CDR2: SGHVS, FQNEAQ. V was clipped by 0 bases and J by 2 bases, with 8 bases between them. CDR3 amino acids: CASSLAVTTYEQYF. The CDR3 coding sequence is TGTGCCAGCAGCTTAGCGGTGACCACCTACGAGCAGTACTTC.

The V and J genes are TRBV12-3 or TRBV12-4 and TRBJ2-7, with 8 nucleotides matching TRBD1. The CDR3 sequence is 14 residues long. With 3 bases clipped from V and 4 bases from J, the junction kept 5 bases outside the gene matches. CDR3 coding DNA: TGTGCCAGCAGTTTTGGACAGGGTTTATACGAGCAGTACTTC. This gives the protein CASSFGQGLYEQYF.

This clonotype came up a few times. The V call is TRBV20-1, the J call TRBJ2-5; D may be TRBD2 (6 bases). CDR1 is DFQATT, CDR2 SNEGSKA, per germline (reference sequence). The length of the CDR3 is 14 residues. V dropped 0 bases and J dropped 4 bases, with 12 bases sitting between them. CDR3 region: CSARDRRGGETQYF. CDR3 DNA: TGCAGTGCTAGAGATAGGAGGGGTGGAGAGACCCAGTACTTC.

This clonotype was counted between two and nine times. The conserved phenylalanine or tryptophan is not found at the CDR3 terminus, so this likely reflects a read error. The DNA is left out, because the CDR3 cannot be placed on it with certainty; the CDR3 is given as TCRdb lists it. This chain connects TRBV20-1 to TRBJ2-1. Termini included, the CDR3 measures 15 amino acids. Germline V lookup: CDR1 DFQATT, CDR2 SNEGSKA (reference sequence). CDR3 region: CSARDVTSAYNEKGG.

This clonotype was detected a few times. The rearrangement links TRBV7-2 to TRBJ2-5; no clear D. Germline V gives CDR1 SGHTA, CDR2 FQGNSA. Trimming stripped 6 bases from V and 3 bases from J, with 5 bases between. The CDR3 contains 11 residues. The CDR3 DNA reads as TGTGCCAGCAGTGCGGAAGAGACCCAGTACTTC. Its protein is CASSAEETQYF.

For this clonotype: It is likely a read error, because the conserved phenylalanine at the end of the CDR3 is missing. The DNA is left out, because the CDR3 cannot be placed on it with certainty; the CDR3 is given as TCRdb lists it. CDR3 loop: CASSDSSDANYGEKG. The gene calls are TRBV6-4 and TRBJ1-2. The CDR3 has 15 amino acids, counting both end residues. Per the germline V gene, CDR1 is MRHNA and CDR2 is SNTAGT.

The chain joins TRBV20-1 to TRBJ2-7, with D tentatively TRBD2 (5 bases). The V end lost 7 bases, the J end lost 2 bases, and 15 bases lay between the germline ends. Germline V gives CDR1 DFQATT, CDR2 SNEGSKA (reference sequence). CDR3 length: 13 residues. The CDR3 region has the DNA TGCAGTGAGCGAGCGGATGGACCCTACGAGCAGTACTTC. Residues: CSERADGPYEQYF.

V and J are TRBV7-2 and TRBJ2-1; tentatively, D is TRBD2 (5 bases). The CDR3 is made up of 14 amino acids. Between the trimmed V and J ends, which lost 2 bases and 7 bases, there was a span of 12 bases. Per germline, CDR1 SGHTA and CDR2 FQGNSA. DNA of the CDR3: TGTGCCAGCAGCTTAAGTCCTAGCTTGAATGAGCAGTTCTTC. It is translated as CASSLSPSLNEQFF.

V is TRBV5-1 and J is TRBJ2-1; 10 bases align to TRBD2. J gave up 10 bases and V 4 bases, and 14 bases lay outside the gene matches. Per the germline V gene, CDR1 is SGHRS and CDR2 is YFSETQ. The CDR3 has 16 residues. In DNA, the CDR3 is TGCGCCAGCAGCCCGAAGGGGCTAGCGGGAGCTCGGGAGCAGTTCTTC. Amino acid sequence: CASSPKGLAGAREQFF. The full variable domain, in which reference TRBV5-1 and TRBJ2-1 provide the parts outside the CDR3, is KAGVTQTPRYLIKTRGQQVTLSCSPISGHRSVSWYQQTPGQGLQFLFEYFSETQRNKGNFPGRFSGRQFSNSRSEMNVSTLELGDSALYLCASSPKGLAGAREQFFGPGTRLTVL.

The CDR3 loop is CASSLDGTGRVYEQYF. The DNA of the CDR3 is TGTGCCAGCAGCTTAGATGGGACAGGGAGGGTCTACGAGCAGTACTTC. The chain joins TRBV7-2 to TRBJ2-7; 9 positions match TRBD1. V gave up 1 base and J gave up 3 bases; unmatched junction bases: 7. In germline, CDR1 is SGHTA, CDR2 FQGNSA. The CDR3 is 16 residues long. The full variable domain, rest sourced from reference TRBV7-2 and TRBJ2-7, is GAGVSQSPSNKVTEKGKDVELRCDPISGHTALYWYRQSLGQGLEFLIYFQGNSAPDKSGLPSDRFSAERTGGSVSTLTIQRTQQEDSAVYLCASSLDGTGRVYEQYFGPGTRLTVT.

This sequence joins TRBV5-5 and TRBJ2-1; a possible D gene is TRBD2 (5 bases). Germline V gene sequence: CDR1 SGHKS, CDR2 YYEKEE (reference sequence). Trimming cost V 1 base and J 9 bases, with 14 bases left between them. The CDR3 loop spans 14 amino acids. CDR3 residues: CASSLMDSKSEQFF. The CDR3 coding sequence is TGTGCCAGCAGCTTGATGGACTCCAAGAGTGAGCAGTTCTTC. The full variable domain, its missing parts supplied by reference TRBV5-5 and TRBJ2-1, is DAGVTQSPTHLIKTRGQQVTLRCSPISGHKSVSWYQQVLGQGPQFIFQYYEKEERGRGNFPDRFSARQFPNYSSELNVNALLLGDSALYLCASSLMDSKSEQFFGPGTRLTVL.

This rearrangement joins TRBV12-3 or TRBV12-4 to TRBJ2-6; D possibly corresponds to TRBD1 (6 bases). The CDR3 totals 15 residues. Between the trimmed V and J ends, which lost 5 bases and 1 base, there was a span of 9 bases. CDR3 DNA sequence: TGTGCCAGCAGTCATACAGGGTCTGGGGCCAACGTCCTGACTTTC. Amino acids: CASSHTGSGANVLTF.